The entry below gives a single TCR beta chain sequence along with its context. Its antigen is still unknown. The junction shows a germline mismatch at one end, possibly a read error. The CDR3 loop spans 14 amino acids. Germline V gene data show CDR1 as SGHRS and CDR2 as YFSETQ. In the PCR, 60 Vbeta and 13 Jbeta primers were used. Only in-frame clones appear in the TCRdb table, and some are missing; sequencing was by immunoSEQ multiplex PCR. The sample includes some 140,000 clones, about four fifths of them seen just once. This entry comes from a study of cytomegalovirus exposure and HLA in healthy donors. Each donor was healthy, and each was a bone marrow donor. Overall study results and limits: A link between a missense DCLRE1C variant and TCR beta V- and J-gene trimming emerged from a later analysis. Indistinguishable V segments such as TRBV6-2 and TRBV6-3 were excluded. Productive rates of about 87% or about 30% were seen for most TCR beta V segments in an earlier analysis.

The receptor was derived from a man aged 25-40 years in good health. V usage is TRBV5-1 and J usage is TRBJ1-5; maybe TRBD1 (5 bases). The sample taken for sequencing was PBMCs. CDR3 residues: CASSLGGGNQPQHF. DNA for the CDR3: TGTGCCAGCAGCTTGGGGGGAGGGAATCAGCCCCAGCATTTT.